Below, one TCR beta chain is given with its context. The record originates from a study of blood T cell repertoires in COVID-19. The germline V gene encodes CDR1 SGHRS and CDR2 YFSETQ. The CDR3 runs to 16 residues. V dropped 1 base and J dropped 8; count of bases not matched to a gene: 9. TCRdb's table, derived via immunoSEQ multiplex PCR, lists solely in-frame clones and lacks some. The sample contains 300,000 to 400,000 clones, around 84% of which appear only once. The chain uses TRBV5-1 and TRBJ1-2, with 12 bases identical to TRBD1. The TCR comes from a woman between 25 and 40 years old who had been exposed to COVID-19. The sample taken for sequencing was PBMCs or T cells enriched from blood (not recorded which). The CDR3 here is CASSLSGTGGAYGYTF. CDR3 bases: TGCGCCAGCAGCTTGTCCGGGACAGGGGGCGCATACGGCTACACCTTC.